This is a list of T cell receptor beta chains from one sample in a study of T cell responses to AZD1222 COVID-19 vaccine. TCRdb's copy holds only in-frame clones and misses some; the assay was immunoSEQ multiplex PCR. Of under 95,000 clones listed, over 75% were seen once; the top ten hold about 10%. The source material was peripheral blood, sampled 28 days after the second AZD1222 dose. These receptor sequences come from an adult who received the AZD1222 COVID-19 vaccine. Each CDR3 is given with its conserved first and last residue. The D gene is left open where the match is weak.

CDR3 length: 15
J gene: TRBJ2-3
V gene: TRBV4-2
D gene: TRBD2
CDR3 protein: CASSHPAGQTDTQYF

CDR3 length: 15
J gene: TRBJ2-1
V gene: TRBV7-8
D gene: TRBD2
CDR3 protein: CASSLGLATSNEQFF

CDR3 length: 17
J gene: TRBJ2-3
V gene: TRBV7-3
D gene: .
CDR3 protein: CASSLLGFGGSTDTQYF

CDR3 length: 15
J gene: TRBJ2-6
V gene: TRBV5-1
D gene: .
CDR3 protein: CASTEPGAGANVLTF

CDR3 length: 14
J gene: TRBJ2-7
V gene: TRBV15
D gene: TRBD1
CDR3 protein: CATSSGQGSNEQYF

CDR3 length: 14
J gene: TRBJ1-1
V gene: TRBV6-5
D gene: TRBD1
CDR3 protein: CASKPTGMNTEAFF

CDR3 length: 14
J gene: TRBJ2-7
V gene: TRBV7-9
D gene: .
CDR3 protein: CASSLGGLVYEQYF

CDR3 length: 12
J gene: TRBJ2-1
V gene: TRBV11-3
D gene: .
CDR3 protein: CASSLEAGEQFF

CDR3 length: 15
J gene: TRBJ2-7
V gene: TRBV9
D gene: .
CDR3 protein: CASSVGQRSSYEQYF

CDR3 length: 14
J gene: TRBJ2-7
V gene: TRBV29-1
D gene: .
CDR3 protein: CSVQIDTSYYEQYF

CDR3 length: 16
J gene: TRBJ1-1
V gene: TRBV19
D gene: TRBD1
CDR3 protein: CASSTGQYPMNTEAFF

CDR3 length: 16
J gene: TRBJ2-1
V gene: TRBV4-2
D gene: TRBD2
CDR3 protein: CASSQVGLAGDNEQFF

CDR3 length: 15
J gene: TRBJ1-4
V gene: TRBV5-8
D gene: .
CDR3 protein: CASELKGSTNEKLFF

CDR3 length: 11
J gene: TRBJ1-6
V gene: TRBV28
D gene: .
CDR3 protein: CASSWAAGLHF

CDR3 length: 14
J gene: TRBJ1-2
V gene: TRBV5-1
D gene: .
CDR3 protein: CASSLGQGRYGYTF

CDR3 length: 10
J gene: TRBJ1-1
V gene: TRBV29-1
D gene: .
CDR3 protein: CSVARGEAFF

CDR3 length: 14
J gene: TRBJ2-7
V gene: TRBV5-6
D gene: .
CDR3 protein: CASSPRLRRYEQYF

CDR3 length: 14
J gene: TRBJ2-1
V gene: TRBV14
D gene: .
CDR3 protein: CASSPRGTHNEQFF

CDR3 length: 15
J gene: TRBJ2-1
V gene: TRBV5-1
D gene: .
CDR3 protein: CASSLGLQGDREQFF

CDR3 length: 15
J gene: TRBJ2-5
V gene: TRBV7-9
D gene: .
CDR3 protein: CASSLVADRGETQYF

CDR3 length: 15
J gene: TRBJ1-2
V gene: TRBV30
D gene: .
CDR3 protein: CAWSLQRTIFNGYTF

CDR3 length: 15
J gene: TRBJ1-5
V gene: TRBV19
D gene: TRBD1
CDR3 protein: CASSSDRASNQPQHF

CDR3 length: 14
J gene: TRBJ1-3
V gene: TRBV4-2
D gene: .
CDR3 protein: CASSPGGSGNTIYF

CDR3 length: 13
J gene: TRBJ2-3
V gene: TRBV10-3
D gene: .
CDR3 protein: CAISEAVTDTQYF

CDR3 length: 14
J gene: TRBJ1-2
V gene: TRBV2
D gene: TRBD1
CDR3 protein: CASSARTGNDGYTF

CDR3 length: 14
J gene: TRBJ1-1
V gene: TRBV6-5
D gene: TRBD1
CDR3 protein: CASRVRGAGTEAFF

CDR3 length: 14
J gene: TRBJ2-3
V gene: TRBV9
D gene: TRBD1
CDR3 protein: CASSVGQGADTQYF

CDR3 length: 13
J gene: TRBJ1-2
V gene: TRBV24-1
D gene: .
CDR3 protein: CATSVRGFEDYTF

CDR3 length: 18
J gene: TRBJ2-7
V gene: TRBV19
D gene: .
CDR3 protein: CASSIVGGDKAYSYEQYF

CDR3 length: 14
J gene: TRBJ1-4
V gene: TRBV5-6
D gene: .
CDR3 protein: CASSHIATNEKLFF

CDR3 length: 15
J gene: TRBJ1-2
V gene: TRBV28
D gene: .
CDR3 protein: CASSLGAGPGESYTF

CDR3 length: 14
J gene: TRBJ2-6
V gene: TRBV27
D gene: .
CDR3 protein: CASSLVSGANVLTF

CDR3 length: 20
J gene: TRBJ1-3
V gene: TRBV29-1
D gene: .
CDR3 protein: CSVAGEGGDEDWWIGDTIYF

CDR3 length: 16
J gene: TRBJ1-5
V gene: TRBV18
D gene: .
CDR3 protein: CASSHGMTYSNQPQHF

CDR3 length: 13
J gene: TRBJ1-4
V gene: TRBV6-1
D gene: TRBD1
CDR3 protein: CASSRQGGEKLFF

CDR3 length: 13
J gene: TRBJ2-7
V gene: TRBV2
D gene: TRBD1
CDR3 protein: CASSRDRSYEQYF

CDR3 length: 16
J gene: TRBJ2-1
V gene: TRBV5-6
D gene: .
CDR3 protein: CASSRRDGSSYNEQFF

CDR3 length: 15
J gene: TRBJ1-5
V gene: TRBV16
D gene: TRBD1
CDR3 protein: CASSQSGTGNQPQHF

CDR3 length: 15
J gene: TRBJ2-5
V gene: TRBV14
D gene: .
CDR3 protein: CASSQDLKRTETQYF

CDR3 length: 13
J gene: TRBJ1-1
V gene: TRBV14
D gene: .
CDR3 protein: CASSQVWGTEAFF

CDR3 length: 15
J gene: TRBJ1-2
V gene: TRBV5-4
D gene: .
CDR3 protein: CASSLTGAIFYGYTF

CDR3 length: 11
J gene: TRBJ1-5
V gene: TRBV12-3/TRBV12-4
D gene: .
CDR3 protein: CASSLGQPQHF

CDR3 length: 17
J gene: TRBJ2-1
V gene: TRBV18
D gene: TRBD1
CDR3 protein: CASSRETGGASYNEQFF

CDR3 length: 16
J gene: TRBJ2-5
V gene: TRBV28
D gene: TRBD2
CDR3 protein: CATQGTSVSMQETQYF

CDR3 length: 14
J gene: TRBJ1-5
V gene: TRBV2
D gene: .
CDR3 protein: CASRPKGFNQPQHF

CDR3 length: 14
J gene: TRBJ1-1
V gene: TRBV9
D gene: TRBD1
CDR3 protein: CASNPTGGAGEAFF

CDR3 length: 14
J gene: TRBJ2-2
V gene: TRBV9
D gene: .
CDR3 protein: CASSARSYTGELFF

CDR3 length: 14
J gene: TRBJ1-2
V gene: TRBV4-2
D gene: .
CDR3 protein: CASSQEARDYGYTF

CDR3 length: 15
J gene: TRBJ2-7
V gene: TRBV13
D gene: TRBD1
CDR3 protein: CASSLRDRGLKEQYF

CDR3 length: 14
J gene: TRBJ2-7
V gene: TRBV27
D gene: .
CDR3 protein: CASSNLGGPYEQYF

CDR3 length: 12
J gene: TRBJ2-2
V gene: TRBV5-4
D gene: .
CDR3 protein: CASSLDSGELFF

CDR3 length: 12
J gene: TRBJ1-5
V gene: TRBV28
D gene: .
CDR3 protein: CASSWSNQPQHF

CDR3 length: 15
J gene: TRBJ1-3
V gene: TRBV5-1
D gene: .
CDR3 protein: CASSPGLGSGNTIYF

CDR3 length: 13
J gene: TRBJ2-5
V gene: TRBV23-1
D gene: .
CDR3 protein: CASSQFGGETQYF